The 13 T cell receptor beta chains reported below all come from one sample, sequenced in a study of cytomegalovirus exposure and HLA in healthy donors. PCR employed 60 Vbeta and 13 Jbeta primers. The protocol was immunoSEQ multiplex PCR, while the TCRdb copy is restricted to in-frame clones and leaves out a portion. This sample yields approximately 86,000 clones, of which 65% to 80% are seen a single time; about 3% belongs to the top ten. Sequencing used PBMCs. These receptors all stem from a man aged 35 to 55 in good health and CMV-seronegative.

Comment on this clone: This same CDR3 is encoded by further DNA sequences in the sample. CDR3 nucleotide sequence: TGCGCCAGCAGCCAAGCACTGGTAGAGACCCAGTACTTC. Translation: CASSQALVETQYF. V and J are TRBV4-1 and TRBJ2-5; unclear D gene. V lost 1 base and J 4 bases, leaving 7 bases between the germline ends. The CDR3 totals 13 residues. Looked up from germline, CDR1 is MGHRA and CDR2 is YSYEKL.

CDR3 in amino acids: CASNPGGAGTEAFF. Here the CDR3 DNA reads TGTGCCAGCAACCCCGGGGGGGCAGGCACTGAAGCTTTCTTT. The V call is TRBV27, the J call TRBJ1-1; a possible D gene is TRBD1 (6 bases). The CDR3 runs 14 residues. Germline V gives CDR1 MNHEY, CDR2 SMNVEV (reference sequence). Deletions cut 7 bases from V and 4 bases from J, with 16 bases between.

The genes are TRBV19 and TRBJ2-7, with a tentative D call TRBD1 (5 bases). This CDR3 region has 14 residues. V lost 2 bases, J lost 2 bases, and 10 bases lay in between. Per germline, CDR1 LNHDA and CDR2 SQIVND (reference sequence). CDR3 sequence reads: CASSIFDSPYEQYF. Here the CDR3 DNA reads TGTGCCAGTAGTATATTCGACAGCCCCTACGAGCAGTACTTC.

The chain joins TRBV11-2 to TRBJ1-6; weak D call: TRBD1 (6 bases). The CDR3 extends over 16 amino acids. The germline CDR1 and CDR2 sequences are SGHAT and FQNNGV. Trimming stripped 5 bases from V and 8 bases from J, with 19 bases between. CDR3 sequence (DNA): TGTGCCAGCAGCCCAAGAGGGGGATTCAGGGATTCACCCCTCCACTTT. Encoded protein: CASSPRGGFRDSPLHF.

The V gene is TRBV7-2, the J gene TRBJ2-5; perhaps TRBD2 as D (6 bases). This CDR3 is built from 13 residues. Trimming cost V 4 bases and J 7 bases, with 13 bases left between them. Per germline, CDR1 SGHTA and CDR2 FQGNSA. CDR3 region: CASSSDGTGTQYF. CDR3 nucleotides: TGTGCCAGCAGCTCCGACGGGACTGGGACCCAGTACTTC.

The chain couples TRBV5-4 to TRBJ2-7, with TRBD2 identical over 11 bases. Germline V gene sequence: CDR1 SGHNT, CDR2 YYREEE (reference sequence). V lost 4 bases, J lost 0 bases, and 6 bases stayed unmatched. This CDR3 spans 16 amino acids. DNA for the CDR3: TGTGCCAGCAGCAACCCCACTAGCGGGGGCTCCTACGAGCAGTACTTC. Protein sequence: CASSNPTSGGSYEQYF.

The chain recombines TRBV5-6 with TRBJ2-5; D ambiguous. Gene TRBJ2-7 matches the end of the DNA better, so the J call may be wrong. Germline values: CDR1 SGHDT, CDR2 YYEEEE. The CDR3 length is 14 residues. CDR3 protein: CASSLLKGAYEQYF. The CDR3 DNA sequence: TGTGCCAGCAGCTTGCTTAAAGGAGCCTACGAGCAGTACTTC.

Comment on this clone: Since no conserved phenylalanine or tryptophan closes the CDR3, a read error is the likely cause. The J gene is TRBJ1-1, the V gene TRBV19; TRBD1 aligns across 8 bases. This CDR3 is built from 11 residues. The germline V gene encodes CDR1 LNHDA and CDR2 SQIVND (reference sequence). V lost 8 bases and J lost 6; bases outside the gene matches: 2. CDR3 protein: CASGQGPEAFS. The CDR3 coding sequence is TGTGCCAGTGGACAGGGACCTGAAGCTTTCTCT.

This clone has a handful of counts. The chain links TRBV6-4 to TRBJ1-2, with unresolved D. Trimming removed 5 bases from V and 6 bases from J, with 16 bases in between. Germline assignment: CDR1 MRHNA and CDR2 SNTAGT. CDR3 length equals 14 residues. In DNA, the CDR3 is TGTGCCAGCAGTCCGGTTGCCGAGTCGGATGGCTACACCTTC. Translating it yields CASSPVAESDGYTF.

This clone occurred once. This chain joins TRBV28 and TRBJ2-3; TRBD2 matches 7 bases. With 8 bases clipped from V and 2 bases from J, the junction kept 10 bases outside the gene matches. The V gene's germline CDR1 is MDHEN and CDR2 SYDVKM. The CDR3 covers 15 residues. CDR3 amino acids: CASCGSAGVTDTQYF. In DNA, the CDR3 is TGTGCCAGCTGCGGCTCGGCGGGGGTCACAGATACGCAGTATTTT.

The chain is built from TRBV18 and TRBJ1-4; 9 bases match TRBD1. The CDR3 spans 18 residues. V trimming: 2 bases; J trimming: 8 bases; junction bases outside the gene matches: 15. CDR1 and CDR2 (germline): KGHSH, LQKENI. CDR3 nucleotide sequence: TGTGCCAGCTCACCATTTCTGGACAGGGGCCATGTCGGGGAAAAACTGTTTTTT. It translates to CASSPFLDRGHVGEKLFF.

Details on this clone: A read error may produce the germline difference seen at one junction end. The chain joins TRBV7-9 to TRBJ2-7; a possible D gene is TRBD2 (7 bases). The CDR3 totals 13 residues. Germline V gives CDR1 SEHNR, CDR2 FQNEAQ (reference sequence). The CDR3 DNA sequence: TGTTCCAGCAGCGGGGACATTTTTTACGAGCAGTACTTC. Its translation: CSSSGDIFYEQYF.

DNA for the CDR3: TGTGCCAGCAGCGTAGCCAGGGAAGGAGCCCACACCTTC. Protein sequence: CASSVAREGAHTF. This rearrangement joins TRBV9 to TRBJ1-2; D is perhaps TRBD1 (5 bases). This CDR3 has 13 amino acids. Germline V lookup: CDR1 SGDLS, CDR2 YYNGEE. V was clipped by 0 bases and J by 12 bases, with 15 bases between them.